These 2 T cell receptor beta chains originate from one sample sequenced in a study of regulatory T cells in long-lasting Graves disease. Construction of the TCR beta libraries employed iRepertoire HTBI primers in conjunction with Arm-PCR of CDR3 regions. TCRdb itself ran the multiplex PCR reads through MiXCR, one entry per CDR3 protein. The profile shows some 300,000 distinct CDR3 sequences, around 23% of them singletons. Time point noted: persistent/refractory GD, antithyroid drugs over 5 years with positive TRAb. From PBMCs, RNA was extracted and then used to make the TCR library. This specimen consisted of peripheral blood mononuclear cells (PBMCs), obtained when the disease was refractory, from a patient treated with antithyroid drugs. The receptors were sampled from a female donor with Graves disease.

In its sample, this clonotype was seen a few times. The V call is TRBV6-5, the J call TRBJ1-5; 9 nucleotides align to TRBD1. The CDR3 has 15 residues. Germline V lookup: CDR1 MNHEY, CDR2 SVGAGI. The junction had 3 bases not matched to a gene; V was cut back by 2 bases and J by 4 bases. The CDR3 DNA is TGTGCCAGCAGTTACGGGGACAGGGAGAATCAGCCCCAGCATTTT. This codes for CASSYGDRENQPQHF.

The rearrangement uses TRBV27 and TRBJ1-6, with TRBD1 matching over 8 bases. CDR3 length equals 15 residues. Per germline, CDR1 MNHEY and CDR2 SMNVEV (reference sequence). The ends lost 0 bases at V and 10 bases at J; junction bases unmatched: 5. CDR3 DNA sequence: TGTGCCAGCAGTTTATCGCGAAACAGGGGGTCACCCCTCCACTTT. Translated, it gives CASSLSRNRGSPLHF.